Listed here are 25 T cell receptor beta chains from one sample, sequenced in a study of shared clonotypes between healthy human individuals. Terminally differentiated effector memory CD45RA+ cells were left out of the naive CD8 fraction, which was CD45RO-negative and positively selected for CCR7. TCRdb keeps only in-frame clones here, not all; method: immunoSEQ multiplex PCR. The sample contains about 680,000 clones, around 92% of which appear only once. Sequencing was carried out using naive CD8+ T cells sorted from blood. The receptors derive from a young man in good health.

The CDR3 region has the DNA TGCGCCAGCAGCCAAGATCGAACCTGGTACGAGCAGTACTTC. Translated, it gives CASSQDRTWYEQYF. The chain has TRBV4-3 and TRBJ2-7; D remains ambiguous. This CDR3 is 14 amino acids long. Germline V gene data show CDR1 as LGHNA and CDR2 as YSLEER. The V end was cut by 0 bases, the J end by 4 bases, with 10 bases between.

This chain joins TRBV7-9 and TRBJ2-7; no clear D gene. V was cut by 4 bases and J by 4 bases, with 20 bases left in between. This CDR3 comprises 16 residues. Germline V lookup: CDR1 SEHNR, CDR2 FQNEAQ (reference sequence). The CDR3 DNA reads as TGTGCCAGCAGCTCCAATTCGGAACTCCCCACATACGAGCAGTACTTC. Amino acids: CASSSNSELPTYEQYF.

This clone was observed once. V usage is TRBV27 and J usage is TRBJ1-1; D remains ambiguous. CDR3 size: 11 residues. Deletions cut 7 bases from V and 1 base from J, with 4 bases between. Germline CDR1 is MNHEY and CDR2 is SMNVEV (reference sequence). For the CDR3, the DNA is TGTGCCAGCAAGAAGAACACTGAAGCTTTCTTT. Amino acid sequence: CASKKNTEAFF.

The sample holds a few counts of this clone. The V call is TRBV10-1, the J call TRBJ2-7; TRBD2 is a possible D gene (5 bases). V was trimmed by 2 bases and J by 2 bases, leaving 10 bases between them. The CDR3 extends over 14 amino acids. CDR1 is WNHNN and CDR2 is SYGVQD in the germline V gene (reference sequence). The CDR3 reads CASSEGLGTYEQYF. Written as DNA, the CDR3 is TGCGCCAGCAGTGAGGGACTCGGTACCTACGAGCAGTACTTC.

This rearrangement joins TRBV7-2 to TRBJ2-1; D gene unclear. This CDR3 has 15 amino acids. Germline loops: CDR1 SGHTA, CDR2 FQGNSA. Trimming shortened V by 6 bases and J by 0 bases, and 12 bases separated the two germline ends. The CDR3 nucleotides read TGTGCCAGCAGTCCAGATTCGAGCTCCTACAATGAGCAGTTCTTC. This sequence encodes CASSPDSSSYNEQFF.

This clone was counted a single time. V is TRBV4-3 and J is TRBJ2-2; 9 nucleotides align to TRBD2. CDR1 LGHNA and CDR2 YSLEER come from the germline V gene. Germline trimming cut 3 bases from V and 4 bases from J; bases unmatched to any gene: 3. The CDR3 runs to 15 residues. CDR3 coding DNA: TGCGCCAGCAGCCAGAGAGCGGGAGGCACCGGGGAGCTGTTTTTT. Encoded protein: CASSQRAGGTGELFF.

The rearrangement joins TRBV15 to TRBJ1-5, with 10 bases matching TRBD1. CDR1 is LNHNV, CDR2 YYDKDF, per germline (reference sequence). This CDR3 is 16 amino acids long. After removal of 1 base from V and 1 base from J, the junction contained 1 base not matched to a gene. This chain's CDR3 is CATSRGDRGSNQPQHF. The CDR3 region has the DNA TGTGCCACCAGCAGAGGGGACAGGGGAAGCAATCAGCCCCAGCATTTT.

The chain links TRBV19 to TRBJ1-2; D gene unclear. Germline CDR1 LNHDA, CDR2 SQIVND (reference sequence). The CDR3 spans 16 residues. V gave up 6 bases and J gave up 6 bases, with 23 bases separating them. CDR3 loop: CASRNRPASSSDGYTF. In nucleotides, the CDR3 is TGTGCCAGTAGAAACCGCCCCGCCTCCTCCAGTGATGGCTACACCTTC.

The chain couples TRBV27 to TRBJ1-2, with D tentatively TRBD1 (5 bases). Trimming took off 3 bases at V and 8 bases at J, with 16 bases between the two ends. The CDR3 consists of 14 residues. Germline V gene lookup returns CDR1 MNHEY and CDR2 SMNVEV (reference sequence). The CDR3 DNA reads as TGTGCCAGCAGTTTGCGGGGCCCGTCGGGGGGCTACACCTTC. Translating gives CASSLRGPSGGYTF.

This chain links TRBV27 with TRBJ2-7; TRBD2 agrees at 11 bases. Germline values: CDR1 MNHEY, CDR2 SMNVEV (reference sequence). Trimming removed 0 bases from V and 4 bases from J; junction bases left unmatched: 2. The CDR3 is 15 residues long. The CDR3 loop reads CASSLSGLAEYEQYF. CDR3 coding DNA: TGTGCCAGCAGTTTATCGGGACTAGCGGAATACGAGCAGTACTTC.

This clone showed up just once. V is TRBV5-1 and J is TRBJ2-7; TRBD2 matches 9 bases. The CDR3 contains 17 residues. CDR1 is SGHRS, CDR2 YFSETQ, per germline. The V and J ends lost 2 bases and 1 base, in that order; junction bases with no gene match: 10. This chain's CDR3 is CASSFSGGLAKSYEQYF. CDR3 nucleotides: TGCGCCAGCAGCTTTTCCGGAGGACTAGCGAAATCCTACGAGCAGTACTTC.

This chain connects TRBV5-1 to TRBJ1-1; 7 nucleotides align to TRBD1. The CDR3 has 13 residues. V trimming: 4 bases; J trimming: 5 bases; junction bases outside the gene matches: 5. Per germline, CDR1 SGHRS and CDR2 YFSETQ. In nucleotides, the CDR3 is TGCGCCAGCAGCCTCACAGGGGCTACTGAAGCTTTCTTT. Amino acids: CASSLTGATEAFF. The whole variable domain, remainder taken from reference TRBV5-1 and TRBJ1-1, is KAGVTQTPRYLIKTRGQQVTLSCSPISGHRSVSWYQQTPGQGLQFLFEYFSETQRNKGNFPGRFSGRQFSNSRSEMNVSTLELGDSALYLCASSLTGATEAFFGQGTRLTVV.

This clone was detected only once. The chain carries TRBV28 and TRBJ2-7, with 12 bases fitting TRBD2. Trimming at V came to 4 bases and at J to 4 bases, leaving 20 bases not matched to a gene. The germline V gene has CDR1 MDHEN and CDR2 SYDVKM. This CDR3 has 20 residues. The CDR3 coding sequence is TGTGCCAGCAGTTCGGAGGGTATCACTAGCGGGAGGCGTGGGCCATACGAGCAGTACTTC. This codes for CASSSEGITSGRRGPYEQYF.

CDR3 in DNA: TGTGCCAGCAGTTTGACAGGGGTTTATCCCCAGCATTTT. As protein: CASSLTGVYPQHF. The chain uses TRBV27 and TRBJ1-5, with 8 nucleotides matching TRBD1. Germline CDR1 MNHEY, CDR2 SMNVEV (reference sequence). Unmatched junction bases numbered 5, after V lost 3 bases and J lost 10 bases. This CDR3 has 13 amino acids.

V is TRBV11-1 and J is TRBJ2-2; the D is unclear. V shed 5 bases and J shed 1 base, with 8 bases lying between them. CDR1 and CDR2 (germline): SGHAT, FQDESV (reference sequence). CDR3 size: 14 residues. CDR3 DNA sequence: TGTGCCAGCAGCCCTTGGGAGAACACCGGGGAGCTGTTTTTT. It yields the protein CASSPWENTGELFF.

As DNA, the CDR3 is TGTGCCTGCCAAAAGGGTTCGGTCGCTGAGACCCAGTACTTC. This codes for CACQKGSVAETQYF. The V and J genes are TRBV30 and TRBJ2-5, with D unresolved. CDR1 and CDR2 (germline): GTSNPN, SVGIG (reference sequence). The CDR3 totals 14 residues. Trimming took 6 bases from V and 5 from J, leaving 19 bases between them.

The V and J genes are TRBV23-1 and TRBJ2-7; 9 bases fit TRBD2. TRBV23-1 has ORF status, its function being uncertain. The CDR3 length is 16 residues. Trimming took 4 bases from V and 0 from J; bases not matched to a gene: 7. CDR3 in DNA: TGCGCCAGCAGTCCATCTAGCGGGAAAAGCTCCTACGAGCAGTACTTC. It encodes CASSPSSGKSSYEQYF.

This chain connects TRBV29-1 to TRBJ2-1; weak D call: TRBD1 (6 bases). Germline values: CDR1 SQVTM, CDR2 ANQGSEA. The CDR3 has 16 residues. Trimming took off 3 bases at V and 4 bases at J, with 19 bases between the two ends. In nucleotides, the CDR3 is TGCAGCGTTGATCCCATCGAAGGACAGAATTACAATGAGCAGTTCTTC. Its protein is CSVDPIEGQNYNEQFF.

The rearrangement joins TRBV19 to TRBJ2-6; D is ambiguous. Trimming shortened V by 8 bases and J by 4 bases, and 3 bases separated the two germline ends. Per germline, CDR1 LNHDA and CDR2 SQIVND (reference sequence). This CDR3 is 11 amino acids long. The CDR3 is CASQGANVLTF. As DNA, the CDR3 is TGTGCCAGTCAGGGGGCCAACGTCCTGACTTTC.

V is TRBV11-2 and J is TRBJ2-1; D uncertain. The CDR3 extends over 11 amino acids. V was trimmed by 7 bases and J by 7 bases, leaving 8 bases between them. The germline V gene encodes CDR1 SGHAT and CDR2 FQNNGV. The CDR3 sequence is CASNSMNEQFF. CDR3 DNA: TGTGCCAGCAACTCTATGAATGAGCAGTTCTTC. Full variable domain (missing parts from reference TRBV11-2 and TRBJ2-1): EAGVAQSPRYKIIEKRQSVAFWCNPISGHATLYWYQQILGQGPKLLIQFQNNGVVDDSQLPKDRFSAERLKGVDSTLKIQPAKLEDSAVYLCASNSMNEQFFGPGTRLTVL.

The chain combines TRBV7-9 with TRBJ1-3; TRBD1 aligns across 9 bases. Germline-derived CDR1 and CDR2 are SEHNR and FQNEAQ (reference sequence). Unmatched junction bases numbered 4, after V lost 2 bases and J lost 2 bases. This CDR3 is built from 16 residues. The CDR3 sequence is CASSLPRDRAGNTIYF. Here the CDR3 DNA reads TGTGCCAGCAGCTTACCCCGGGACAGGGCTGGAAACACCATATATTTT.

The count of this clone is one. The chain has TRBV28 and TRBJ2-3; 13 bases are shared with TRBD2. This CDR3 is built from 19 residues. Trimming took 1 base from V and 1 from J; bases not matched to a gene: 8. Looked up from germline, CDR1 is MDHEN and CDR2 is SYDVKM. The chain's CDR3 is CASSLSALAGGVGTDTQYF. CDR3 DNA: TGTGCCAGCAGTTTATCGGCACTAGCGGGAGGGGTAGGCACAGATACGCAGTATTTT.

V gene TRBV27 combines with J gene TRBJ1-5; 10 bases are a match to TRBD1. Germline-derived CDR1 and CDR2 are MNHEY and SMNVEV (reference sequence). The CDR3 is made up of 15 amino acids. J gave up 5 bases and V 2 bases, and 3 bases lay outside the gene matches. The CDR3 sequence is CASSLRTGGDQPQHF. The CDR3 nucleotides are TGTGCCAGCAGTTTACGGACAGGGGGTGATCAGCCCCAGCATTTT.

The V gene is TRBV11-2, the J gene TRBJ2-3; D remains unclear. V was cut by 3 bases and J by 4 bases, with 11 bases left in between. Per the germline V gene, CDR1 is SGHAT and CDR2 is FQNNGV. This CDR3 contains 14 residues. The CDR3 bases are TGTGCCAGCAGCTTTGGGTCTCCCCCAGATACGCAGTATTTT. It translates to CASSFGSPPDTQYF.

This clone has a handful of counts. V and J are TRBV7-9 and TRBJ2-2; 12 positions match TRBD2. CDR1 SEHNR and CDR2 FQNEAQ come from the germline V gene (reference sequence). V lost 3 bases, J lost 6 bases, and 2 bases stayed unmatched. The CDR3 runs 15 residues. The CDR3 region has the DNA TGTGCCAGCAGCTTGTCTAGCGGGAGGGCCGGGGAGCTGTTTTTT. It encodes CASSLSSGRAGELFF. Full variable domain (rest looked up from reference TRBV7-9 and TRBJ2-2): DTGVSQNPRHKITKRGQNVTFRCDPISEHNRLYWYRQTLGQGPEFLTYFQNEAQLEKSRLLSDRFSAERPKGSFSTLEIQRTEQGDSAMYLCASSLSSGRAGELFFGEGSRLTVL.